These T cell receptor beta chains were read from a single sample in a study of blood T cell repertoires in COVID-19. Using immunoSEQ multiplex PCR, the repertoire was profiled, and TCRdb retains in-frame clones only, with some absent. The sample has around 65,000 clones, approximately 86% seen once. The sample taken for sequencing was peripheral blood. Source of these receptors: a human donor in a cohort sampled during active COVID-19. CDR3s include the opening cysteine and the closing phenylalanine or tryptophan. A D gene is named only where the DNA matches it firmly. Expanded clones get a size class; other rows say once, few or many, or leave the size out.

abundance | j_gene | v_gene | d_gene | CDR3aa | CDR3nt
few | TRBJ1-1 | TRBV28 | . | CASGTAGAIEAFF | TGTGCCAGCGGAACCGCAGGCGCTATTGAAGCTTTCTTT
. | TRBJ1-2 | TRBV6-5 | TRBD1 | CASRDRVSGYTF | TGTGCCAGCCGGGACAGGGTTAGTGGCTACACCTTC
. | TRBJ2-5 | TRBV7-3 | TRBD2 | CASSLVASGETQYF | TGTGCCAGCAGCTTAGTGGCTAGCGGGGAGACCCAGTACTTC
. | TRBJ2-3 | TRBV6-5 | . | CATTEWSTDTQYF | TGTGCCACCACGGAGTGGAGCACAGATACGCAGTATTTT
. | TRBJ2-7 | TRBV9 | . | CASSVAPGDGVYEQYF | TGTGCCAGCAGCGTAGCTCCGGGGGACGGGGTCTACGAGCAGTACTTC
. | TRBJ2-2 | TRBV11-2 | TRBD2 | CASSFPGLAGLTGELFF | TGTGCCAGCAGCTTCCCCGGACTAGCGGGACTCACCGGGGAGCTGTTTTTT
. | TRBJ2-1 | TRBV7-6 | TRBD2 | CAVGLAGVGGEQFF | TGTGCCGTGGGGCTAGCGGGAGTTGGGGGTGAGCAGTTCTTC
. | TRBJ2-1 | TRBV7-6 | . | CASSLDVGRGREQFF | TGTGCCAGCAGCTTAGATGTGGGGCGAGGTCGGGAGCAGTTCTTC
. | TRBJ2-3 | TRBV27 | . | CASSPLGLGDTDTQYF | TGTGCCAGCAGCCCCTTGGGGCTAGGAGACACAGATACGCAGTATTTT
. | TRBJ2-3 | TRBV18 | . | CASSPESTDTQYF | TGTGCCAGCTCACCAGAGAGCACAGATACGCAGTATTTT
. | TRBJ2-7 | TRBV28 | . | CASTSRGWYEQYF | TGTGCCAGCACCTCCCGGGGATGGTACGAGCAGTACTTC
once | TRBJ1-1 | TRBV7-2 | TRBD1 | CASSARGGSNTEAFF | TGTGCCAGCAGCGCCCGAGGGGGCTCCAACACTGAAGCTTTCTTT
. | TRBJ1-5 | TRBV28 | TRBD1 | CASSPIQGARQPQHF | TGTGCCAGCAGCCCCATTCAGGGGGCACGTCAGCCCCAGCATTTT
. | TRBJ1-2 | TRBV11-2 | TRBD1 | CASSKSGTGTNYGYTF | TGTGCCAGCAGCAAATCCGGGACAGGCACTAACTATGGCTACACCTTC
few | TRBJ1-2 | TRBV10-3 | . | CATRPGPGGLNYGYTF | TGTGCCACCAGACCAGGACCCGGGGGGCTAAACTATGGCTACACCTTC
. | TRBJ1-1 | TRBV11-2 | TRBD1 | CASSLATGSEAFF | TGTGCCAGCAGCTTAGCGACAGGGAGTGAAGCTTTCTTT
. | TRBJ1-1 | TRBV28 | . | CASRLSAGANTEAFF | TGTGCCAGCAGACTATCGGCAGGGGCGAACACTGAAGCTTTCTTT
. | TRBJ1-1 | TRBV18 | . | CASTLLNRDLEAFF | TGTGCCAGTACCCTTTTGAACAGGGACCTAGAAGCTTTCTTT
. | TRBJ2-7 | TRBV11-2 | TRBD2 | CASSSRTSGSYEQYF | TGTGCCAGCAGCTCCCGGACTAGTGGATCCTACGAGCAGTACTTC
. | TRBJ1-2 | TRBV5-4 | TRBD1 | CASSLDRSNYGYTF | TGTGCCAGCAGCCTGGACAGGTCCAACTATGGCTACACCTTC
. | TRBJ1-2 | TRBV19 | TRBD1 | CASSTGQGKGYTF | TGTGCCAGTAGTACCGGACAGGGGAAAGGCTACACCTTC
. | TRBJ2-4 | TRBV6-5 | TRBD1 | CASRPRTGENIQYF | TGTGCCAGCAGACCTCGGACAGGGGAAAACATTCAGTACTTC
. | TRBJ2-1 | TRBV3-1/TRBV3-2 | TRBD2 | CASSPTSDEQFF | TGTGCCAGCAGCCCCACTAGCGATGAGCAGTTCTTC
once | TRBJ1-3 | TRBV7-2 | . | CASSPGGAQGNTIYF | TGTGCCAGCAGCCCTGGTGGGGCGCAAGGAAACACCATATATTTT
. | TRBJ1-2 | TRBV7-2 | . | CASSMRGLNYGYTF | TGTGCCAGCAGTATGCGGGGGTTAAACTATGGCTACACCTTC
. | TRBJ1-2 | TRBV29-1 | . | CSVYRVSYGYTF | TGCAGCGTCTACAGGGTGAGCTATGGCTACACCTTC
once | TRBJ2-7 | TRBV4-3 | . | CASSQDSLGLEQYF | TGCGCCAGCAGCCAAGATAGTCTGGGGCTAGAGCAGTACTTC
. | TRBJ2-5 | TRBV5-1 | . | CASSITGIPTQYF | TGCGCCAGCAGCATCACAGGGATACCGACCCAGTACTTC
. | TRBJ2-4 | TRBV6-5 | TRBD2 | CASSFQRGQNIQYF | TGTGCCAGCAGTTTCCAGCGGGGGCAAAACATTCAGTACTTC